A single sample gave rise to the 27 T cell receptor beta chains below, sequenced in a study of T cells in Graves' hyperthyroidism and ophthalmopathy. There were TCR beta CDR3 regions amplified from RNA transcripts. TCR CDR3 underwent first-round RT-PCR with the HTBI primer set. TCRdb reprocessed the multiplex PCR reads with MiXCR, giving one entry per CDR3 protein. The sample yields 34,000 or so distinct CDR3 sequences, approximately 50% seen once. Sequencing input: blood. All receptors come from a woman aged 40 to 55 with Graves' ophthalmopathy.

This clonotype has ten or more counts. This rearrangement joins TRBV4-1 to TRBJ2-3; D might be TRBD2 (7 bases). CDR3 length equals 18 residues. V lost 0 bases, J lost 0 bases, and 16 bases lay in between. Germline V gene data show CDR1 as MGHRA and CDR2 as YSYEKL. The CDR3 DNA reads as TGCGCCAGCAGCCAAGATCAAGCGCGGGGGCTTAGCACAGATACGCAGTATTTT. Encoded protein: CASSQDQARGLSTDTQYF.

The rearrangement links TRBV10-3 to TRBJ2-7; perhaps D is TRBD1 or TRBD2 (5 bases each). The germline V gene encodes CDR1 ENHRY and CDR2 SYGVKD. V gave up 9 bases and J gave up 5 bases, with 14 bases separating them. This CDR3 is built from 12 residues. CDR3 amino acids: CAMASGQDEQYF. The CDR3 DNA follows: TGTGCCATGGCATCGGGGCAGGACGAGCAGTACTTC.

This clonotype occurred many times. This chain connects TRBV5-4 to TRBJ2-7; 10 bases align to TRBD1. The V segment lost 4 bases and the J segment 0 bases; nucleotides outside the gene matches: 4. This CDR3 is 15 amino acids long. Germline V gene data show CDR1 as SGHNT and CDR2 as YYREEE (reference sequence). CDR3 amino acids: CASSLGQGVSYEQYF. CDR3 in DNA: TGTGCCAGCAGCCTCGGACAGGGGGTCTCCTACGAGCAGTACTTC.

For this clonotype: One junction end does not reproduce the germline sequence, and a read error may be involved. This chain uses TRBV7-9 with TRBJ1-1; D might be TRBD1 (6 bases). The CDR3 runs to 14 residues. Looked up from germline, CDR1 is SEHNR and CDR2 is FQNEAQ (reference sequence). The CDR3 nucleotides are TGTGCCAGCAGCTTAGTTAGGGGGGACGCTGAAGCTCTCTTT. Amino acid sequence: CASSLVRGDAEALF.

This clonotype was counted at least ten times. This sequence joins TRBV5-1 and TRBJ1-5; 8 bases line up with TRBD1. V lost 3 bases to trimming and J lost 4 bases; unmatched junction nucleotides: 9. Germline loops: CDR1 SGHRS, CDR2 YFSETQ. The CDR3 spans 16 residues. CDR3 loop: CASSSGQGLNNQPQHF. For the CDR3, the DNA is TGCGCCAGCAGCTCAGGACAGGGTCTAAATAATCAGCCCCAGCATTTT.

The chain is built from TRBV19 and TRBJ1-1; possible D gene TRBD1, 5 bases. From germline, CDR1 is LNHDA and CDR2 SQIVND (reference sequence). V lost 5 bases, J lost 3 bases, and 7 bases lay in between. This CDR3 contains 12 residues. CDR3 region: CASSGGDTEAFF. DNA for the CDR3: TGTGCCAGTAGTGGGGGGGACACTGAAGCTTTCTTT.

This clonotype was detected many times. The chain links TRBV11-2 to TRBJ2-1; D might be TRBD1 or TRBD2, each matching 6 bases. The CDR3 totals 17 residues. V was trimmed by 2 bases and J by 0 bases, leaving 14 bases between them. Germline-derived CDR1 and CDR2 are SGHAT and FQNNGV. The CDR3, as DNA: TGTGCCAGCAGCTTAACGGGGGCCGCCGCCTCCTACAATGAGCAGTTCTTC. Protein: CASSLTGAAASYNEQFF.

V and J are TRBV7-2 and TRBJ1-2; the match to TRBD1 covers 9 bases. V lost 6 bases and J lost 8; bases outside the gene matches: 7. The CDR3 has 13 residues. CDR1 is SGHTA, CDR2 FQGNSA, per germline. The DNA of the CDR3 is TGTGCCAGCAGGGGACAGGGCCAGGGGGGCTACACCTTC. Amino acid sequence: CASRGQGQGGYTF.

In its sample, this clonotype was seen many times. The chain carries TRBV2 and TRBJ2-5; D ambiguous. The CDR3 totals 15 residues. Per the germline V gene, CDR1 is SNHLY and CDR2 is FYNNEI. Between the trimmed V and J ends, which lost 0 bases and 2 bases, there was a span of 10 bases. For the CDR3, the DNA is TGTGCCAGCAGTGAAGCGCTTGTACAGCAAGAGACCCAGTACTTC. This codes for CASSEALVQQETQYF.

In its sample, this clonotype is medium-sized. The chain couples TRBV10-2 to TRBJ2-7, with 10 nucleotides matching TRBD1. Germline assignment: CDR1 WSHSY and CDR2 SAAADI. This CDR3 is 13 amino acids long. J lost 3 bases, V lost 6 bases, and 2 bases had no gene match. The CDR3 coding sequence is TGCGCCAGCAGGGGGGACAGGGGCTACGAGCAGTACTTC. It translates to CASRGDRGYEQYF.

Here the CDR3 reads CASSSGGSDEQFF. The CDR3 DNA reads as TGTGCCAGCAGTTCGGGAGGGTCCGATGAGCAGTTCTTC. The rearrangement links TRBV2 to TRBJ2-1; 8 bases are a match to TRBD2. With 5 bases clipped from V and 8 bases from J, the junction kept 5 bases outside the gene matches. Germline lookup yields CDR1 SNHLY and CDR2 FYNNEI. The CDR3 has 13 residues.

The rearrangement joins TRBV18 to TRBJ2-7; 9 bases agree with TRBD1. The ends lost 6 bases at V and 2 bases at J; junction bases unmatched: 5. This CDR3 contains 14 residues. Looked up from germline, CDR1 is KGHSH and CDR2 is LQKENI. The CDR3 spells CASSGQGATYEQYF. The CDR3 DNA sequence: TGTGCCAGCTCGGGACAGGGAGCAACCTACGAGCAGTACTTC.

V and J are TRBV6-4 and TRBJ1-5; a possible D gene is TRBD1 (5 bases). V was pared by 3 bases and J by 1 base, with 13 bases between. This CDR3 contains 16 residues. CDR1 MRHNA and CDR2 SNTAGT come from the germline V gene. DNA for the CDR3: TGTGCCAGCAGTGAGGGGCAAGGGAACAGCAATCAGCCCCAGCATTTT. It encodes CASSEGQGNSNQPQHF.

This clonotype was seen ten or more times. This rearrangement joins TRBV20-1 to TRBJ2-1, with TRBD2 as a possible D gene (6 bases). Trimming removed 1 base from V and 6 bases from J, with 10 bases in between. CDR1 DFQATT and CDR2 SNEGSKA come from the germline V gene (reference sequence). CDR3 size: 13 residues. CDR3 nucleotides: TGCAGTGCTAGAGGGTTTAGCGGCAATGAGCAGTTCTTC. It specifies CSARGFSGNEQFF.

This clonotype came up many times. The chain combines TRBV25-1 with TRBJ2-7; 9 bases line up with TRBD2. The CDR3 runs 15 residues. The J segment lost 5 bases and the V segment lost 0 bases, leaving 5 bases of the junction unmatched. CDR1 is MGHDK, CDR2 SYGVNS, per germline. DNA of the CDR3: TGTGCCAGCAGTGAATATGCGGGAGGGTCCAACGAGCAGTACTTC. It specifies CASSEYAGGSNEQYF.

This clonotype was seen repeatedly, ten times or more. CDR3 bases: TGTGCCAGCAGAGGGACTAGCGGGAGATTTGCTGGGGCCAACGTCCTGACTTTC. It codes for CASRGTSGRFAGANVLTF. The chain recombines TRBV6-5 with TRBJ2-6; 14 bases line up with TRBD2. Per the germline V gene, CDR1 is MNHEY and CDR2 is SVGAGI. The CDR3 contains 18 residues. V shed 6 bases and J 2 bases; nucleotides not matched to a gene: 6.

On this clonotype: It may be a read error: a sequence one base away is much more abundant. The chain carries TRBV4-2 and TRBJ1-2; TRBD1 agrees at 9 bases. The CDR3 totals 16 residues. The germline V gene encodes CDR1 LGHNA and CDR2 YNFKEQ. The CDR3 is CASRSTGGEANYGHTF. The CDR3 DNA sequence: TGTGCCAGCAGGTCAACAGGGGGCGAAGCTAACTATGGCCACACCTTC.

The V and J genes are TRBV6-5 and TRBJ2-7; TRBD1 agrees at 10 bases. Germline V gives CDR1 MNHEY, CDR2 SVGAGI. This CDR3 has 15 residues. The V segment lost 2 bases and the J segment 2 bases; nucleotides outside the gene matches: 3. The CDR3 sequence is CASSYTGTGAYEQYF. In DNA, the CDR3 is TGTGCCAGCAGTTACACCGGGACAGGGGCCTACGAGCAGTACTTC.

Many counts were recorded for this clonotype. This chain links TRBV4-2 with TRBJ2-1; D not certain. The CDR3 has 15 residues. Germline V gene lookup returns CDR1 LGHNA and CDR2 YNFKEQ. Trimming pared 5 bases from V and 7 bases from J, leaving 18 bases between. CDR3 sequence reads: CASSDRRSVLNEQFF. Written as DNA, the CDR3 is TGTGCCAGCAGCGATAGACGGTCCGTTTTGAATGAGCAGTTCTTC.

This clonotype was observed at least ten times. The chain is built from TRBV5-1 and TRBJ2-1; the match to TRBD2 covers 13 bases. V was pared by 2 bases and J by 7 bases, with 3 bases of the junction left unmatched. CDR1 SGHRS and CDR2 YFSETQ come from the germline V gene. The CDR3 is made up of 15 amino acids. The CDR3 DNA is TGCGCCAGCAGCTTAAGGACTAGCGGGGGTAATGAGCAGTTCTTC. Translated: CASSLRTSGGNEQFF.

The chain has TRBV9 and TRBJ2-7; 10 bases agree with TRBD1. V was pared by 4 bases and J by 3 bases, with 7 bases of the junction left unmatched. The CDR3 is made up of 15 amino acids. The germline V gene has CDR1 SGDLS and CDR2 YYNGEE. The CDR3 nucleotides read TGTGCCAGCAGCTTCAGGACAGGGGGGGTCTACGAGCAGTACTTC. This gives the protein CASSFRTGGVYEQYF. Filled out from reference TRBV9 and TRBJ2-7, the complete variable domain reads DSGVTQTPKHLITATGQRVTLRCSPRSGDLSVYWYQQSLDQGLQFLIQYYNGEERAKGNILERFSAQQFPDLHSELNLSSLELGDSALYFCASSFRTGGVYEQYFGPGTRLTVT.

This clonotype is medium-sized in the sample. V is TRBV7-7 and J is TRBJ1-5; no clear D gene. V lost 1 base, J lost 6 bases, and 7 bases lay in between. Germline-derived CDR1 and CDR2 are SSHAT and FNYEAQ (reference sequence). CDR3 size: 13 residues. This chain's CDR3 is CASSLDWGQPQHF. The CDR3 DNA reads TGTGCCAGCAGCTTAGATTGGGGTCAGCCCCAGCATTTT.

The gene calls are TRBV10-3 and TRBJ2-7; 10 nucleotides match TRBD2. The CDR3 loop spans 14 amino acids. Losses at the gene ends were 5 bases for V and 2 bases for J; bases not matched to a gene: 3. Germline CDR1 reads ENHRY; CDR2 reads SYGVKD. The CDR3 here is CAISYTSGTYEQYF. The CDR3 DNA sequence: TGTGCCATCAGTTATACTAGCGGGACCTACGAGCAGTACTTC.

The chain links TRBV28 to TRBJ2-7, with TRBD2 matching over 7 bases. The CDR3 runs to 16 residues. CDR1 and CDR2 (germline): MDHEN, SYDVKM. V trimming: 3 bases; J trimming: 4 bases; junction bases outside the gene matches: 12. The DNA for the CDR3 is TGTGCCAGCAGTTTCCTAGGAGCGGGATTTGCGTACGAGCAGTACTTC. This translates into CASSFLGAGFAYEQYF.

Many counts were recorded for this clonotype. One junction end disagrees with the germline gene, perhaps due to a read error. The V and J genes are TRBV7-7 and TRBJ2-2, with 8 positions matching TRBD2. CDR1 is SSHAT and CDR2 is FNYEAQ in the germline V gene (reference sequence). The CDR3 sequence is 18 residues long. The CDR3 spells CASSPEGSGTSNTGELFF. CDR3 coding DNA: TGTGCTAGCAGCCCAGAGGGTAGCGGGACCTCGAACACCGGGGAGCTGTTTTTT.

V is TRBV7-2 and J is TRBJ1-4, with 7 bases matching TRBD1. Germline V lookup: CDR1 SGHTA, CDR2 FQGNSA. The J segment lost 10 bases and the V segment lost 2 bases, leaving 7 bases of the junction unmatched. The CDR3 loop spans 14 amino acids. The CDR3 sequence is CASSLYLTGRKLFF. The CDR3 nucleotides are TGTGCCAGCAGCTTATATTTGACAGGGCGAAAACTGTTTTTT.

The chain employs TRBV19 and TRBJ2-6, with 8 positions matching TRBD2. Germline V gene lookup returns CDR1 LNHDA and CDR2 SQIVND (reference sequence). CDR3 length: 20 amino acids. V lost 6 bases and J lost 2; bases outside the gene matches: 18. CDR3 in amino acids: CASRALSGIGIGAGANVLTF. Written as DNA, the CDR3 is TGTGCCAGTAGAGCCCTTAGCGGGATTGGCATCGGGGCTGGGGCCAACGTCCTGACTTTC.